A selection of T cell receptor beta chains follows, all from one sample in a study of blood T cell repertoires in COVID-19. Using immunoSEQ multiplex PCR, the repertoire was profiled, and TCRdb retains in-frame clones only, with some absent. The sample contains fewer than 25,000 clones, 80% to 90% of which appear only once. The sequencing input was peripheral blood. These receptors were taken from a man between 65 and 85 years old with acute or convalescent COVID-19. Each CDR3 is given with its conserved first and last residue. D genes are given only for firm matches. Size is stated for part of the rows, as once, few or many counts, or as a class when the clone is expanded.

TRBV7-2	TRBJ2-2	TRBD2	-	TGTGCCAGCAGCCTAACAGCGGGGGCCGGGGAGCTGTTTTTT	CASSLTAGAGELFF
TRBV18	TRBJ1-6	-	-	TGTGCCAGCTCACCCGCCGCGAGGGTGGCTGGGAATTCACCCCTCCACTTT	CASSPAARVAGNSPLHF
TRBV3-1/TRBV3-2	TRBJ2-2	-	-	TGTGCCAGCAGCCAAGTCCGGGGGAACACCGGGGAGCTGTTTTTT	CASSQVRGNTGELFF
TRBV6-5	TRBJ1-1	-	-	TGTGCCAGCACCCCACGCGACAGAGAGAACACTGAAGCTTTCTTT	CASTPRDRENTEAFF
TRBV6-5	TRBJ1-3	-	once	TGTGCCAGCAGTCGACAGTCTGGAAACACCATATATTTT	CASSRQSGNTIYF
TRBV29-1	TRBJ2-4	TRBD2	-	TGCAGCGTTAGGGCGGCGGGAGCGGTAAACATTCAGTACTTC	CSVRAAGAVNIQYF
TRBV3-1/TRBV3-2	TRBJ2-7	-	-	TGTGCCAGCAGCCAAGAAGTCCCCCGAAGGAGCTCCTACGAGCAGTACTTC	CASSQEVPRRSSYEQYF
TRBV5-3	TRBJ1-2	-	-	TGTGCCAGACCCGCCTTGGGGGCCAACTATGGCTACACCTTC	CARPALGANYGYTF
TRBV9	TRBJ2-2	-	-	TGTGCCAGCAGCGTCCGTCCCGCGAACACCGGGGAGCTGTTTTTT	CASSVRPANTGELFF
TRBV28	TRBJ2-1	TRBD1	-	TGTGCCAGCAGCCCCGGTGGACAGGGGTACAATGAGCAGTTCTTC	CASSPGGQGYNEQFF
TRBV6-5	TRBJ1-5	-	once	TGTGCCAGCAGACAGGACATCAATCAGCCCCAGCATTTT	CASRQDINQPQHF
TRBV6-5	TRBJ2-7	-	-	TGTGCCAGCACCGAACTATCCGGGAGTTTGACCGAGCAGTACTTC	CASTELSGSLTEQYF
TRBV15	TRBJ1-4	-	-	TGTGCCACCAGCAGAGATCTAGGGCAGGGTAGCGAAAAACTGTTTTTT	CATSRDLGQGSEKLFF
TRBV24-1	TRBJ2-5	-	-	TGTGCCACTAGTGATAGCCAGGGGAGCCAAGAGACCCAGTACTTC	CATSDSQGSQETQYF
TRBV29-1	TRBJ2-1	TRBD2	-	TGCAGCGCGAAGGGGACTAGCGGGAGGAATGAGCAGTTCTTC	CSAKGTSGRNEQFF
TRBV2	TRBJ2-1	TRBD2	-	TGTGCCAGCAGGGGACTAGCGGGCAGATACAATGAGCAGTTCTTC	CASRGLAGRYNEQFF
TRBV19	TRBJ2-3	TRBD2	-	TGTGCCAGTAGTTCCGCGGGACTAGCGGTCCCTGGAGATACGCAGTATTTT	CASSSAGLAVPGDTQYF
TRBV9	TRBJ2-1	-	-	TGTGCCAGCAGCGTAGGTAGTGTCCTCAATGAGCAGTTCTTC	CASSVGSVLNEQFF
TRBV28	TRBJ1-4	TRBD1	-	TGTGCCAGCAGTTCAGGGGGCGAGGAAAAACTGTTTTTT	CASSSGGEEKLFF
TRBV7-9	TRBJ1-1	-	-	TGTGCCAGCAGCTTAAGAGCCCGGGAAGAAGCTTTCTTT	CASSLRAREEAFF
TRBV5-1	TRBJ2-1	-	-	TGCGCCAGCAGCTTGGTAGCCAGCTCTTACGAGCAGTTCTTC	CASSLVASSYEQFF
TRBV19	TRBJ2-5	-	-	TGTGCCAGTAGTATATCGAGCGGACAAGAGACCCAGTACTTC	CASSISSGQETQYF
TRBV11-2	TRBJ1-6	-	-	TGTGCCAGCAGCTTCTCACAGTCGAATTCACCCCTCCACTTT	CASSFSQSNSPLHF
TRBV19	TRBJ2-3	-	-	TGTGCCAGTAGTATCGTAGGGGTGGCCACAGATACGCAGTATTTT	CASSIVGVATDTQYF
TRBV27	TRBJ1-1	TRBD1	-	TGTGCCAGCAGTTTTGGGACAGTTAACAACATGAACACTGAAGCTTTCTTT	CASSFGTVNNMNTEAFF
TRBV24-1	TRBJ1-5	TRBD1	-	TGTGCCACCAGTGGCAGACAGGGCGGCGGAAATCAGCCCCAGCATTTT	CATSGRQGGGNQPQHF
TRBV11-3	TRBJ2-7	-	-	TGTGCCAGCAGCTTAAGTCGGACATCACCCCAGCAGTACTTC	CASSLSRTSPQQYF
TRBV12-3/TRBV12-4	TRBJ2-3	TRBD1	-	TGTGCCAGCAGCGACAGGGTCGCAGATACGCAGTATTTT	CASSDRVADTQYF
TRBV6-6	TRBJ1-5	TRBD1	-	TGTGCCAGCAGTTCAGGACAGGGGGATTGGCAGCCCCAGCATTTT	CASSSGQGDWQPQHF
TRBV28	TRBJ2-5	TRBD1	-	TGTGCCAGCATCGGGGACAGGGGTGTAACCCAGTACTTC	CASIGDRGVTQYF
TRBV29-1	TRBJ2-7	TRBD2	-	TGCAGCGCTTCCGAGGGACTAGCGGGAGTTGACGAGCAGTACTTC	CSASEGLAGVDEQYF
TRBV3-1/TRBV3-2	TRBJ1-5	-	-	TGTGCCAGCAGCCAAGGGGGGGATCAGCCCCAGCATTTT	CASSQGGDQPQHF
TRBV15	TRBJ1-5	-	-	TGTGCCACCAGCACCGCCGGCGGTAGCAATCAGCCCCAGCATTTT	CATSTAGGSNQPQHF
TRBV6-6	TRBJ2-3	TRBD1	-	TGTGCCAGCAGTCATGGGGTTCCCCTCGGGACAGGCGGAGGGACAGATACGCAGTATTTT	CASSHGVPLGTGGGTDTQYF
TRBV7-2	TRBJ2-1	TRBD2	once	TGTGCCAGCAGCTTAGGACTAGCGGGGGGGCAGCAGTTCTTC	CASSLGLAGGQQFF
TRBV10-1	TRBJ1-4	TRBD1	-	TGCGCCAGCAGTGAGGGGACAGGGCCCGAAAAACTGTTTTTT	CASSEGTGPEKLFF
TRBV7-9	TRBJ2-1	-	-	TGTGCCAGCACCCCGACAGTCAATGAGCAGTTCTTC	CASTPTVNEQFF
TRBV5-1	TRBJ2-7	-	-	TGCGCCAGCGCCTCAGAGCAATTCCGGGGCGAGCAGTACTTC	CASASEQFRGEQYF
TRBV2	TRBJ1-3	TRBD1	-	TGTGCCAGCTCCCGGACAGGGGCTGACACCATATATTTT	CASSRTGADTIYF
TRBV29-1	TRBJ1-2	-	-	TGCAGCGTCGATGTAACAGGCCTAGCTAACTATGGCTACACCTTC	CSVDVTGLANYGYTF
TRBV27	TRBJ2-1	TRBD2	-	TGTGCCAGCAGTGCCCCCCCCAGCGGGAGGGCGGTTCGGCAGTTCTTC	CASSAPPSGRAVRQFF
TRBV14	TRBJ1-3	-	-	TGTGCCAGCAGCCAAGATAGCCGTTTGTCTGAAAACACCATATATTTT	CASSQDSRLSENTIYF
TRBV27	TRBJ2-2	TRBD1	-	TGTGCCAGCAGTCCCCAGGGGGCGCGTTTTGCCGGGGAGCTGTTTTTT	CASSPQGARFAGELFF
TRBV7-3	TRBJ2-6	-	-	TGTGCCAGCAGCTTAAGTCCTAGCCGAGCTGGGGCCAACGTCCTGACTTTC	CASSLSPSRAGANVLTF
TRBV19	TRBJ2-1	-	-	TGTGCCAGTAGTTTGGAGGACAATGAGCAGTTCTTC	CASSLEDNEQFF
TRBV4-2	TRBJ1-5	-	-	TGTGCCAGCAGCCAAGAGCGGGGTACTCGCCAGCCCCAGCATTTT	CASSQERGTRQPQHF